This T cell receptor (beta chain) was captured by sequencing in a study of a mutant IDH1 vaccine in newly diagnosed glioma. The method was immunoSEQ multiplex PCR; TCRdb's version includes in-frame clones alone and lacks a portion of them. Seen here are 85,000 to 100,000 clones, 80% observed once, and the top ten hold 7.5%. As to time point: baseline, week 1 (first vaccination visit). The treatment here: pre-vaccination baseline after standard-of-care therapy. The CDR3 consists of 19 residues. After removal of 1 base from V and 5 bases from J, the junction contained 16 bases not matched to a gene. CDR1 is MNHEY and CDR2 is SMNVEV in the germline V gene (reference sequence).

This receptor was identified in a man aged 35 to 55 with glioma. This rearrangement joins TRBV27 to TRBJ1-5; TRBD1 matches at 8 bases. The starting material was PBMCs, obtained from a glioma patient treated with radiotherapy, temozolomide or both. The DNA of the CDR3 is TGTGCCAGCAGTTTATTAGGCAGGGGGCCGCAATCTCCTCATCAGCCCCAGCATTTT. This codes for CASSLLGRGPQSPHQPQHF.